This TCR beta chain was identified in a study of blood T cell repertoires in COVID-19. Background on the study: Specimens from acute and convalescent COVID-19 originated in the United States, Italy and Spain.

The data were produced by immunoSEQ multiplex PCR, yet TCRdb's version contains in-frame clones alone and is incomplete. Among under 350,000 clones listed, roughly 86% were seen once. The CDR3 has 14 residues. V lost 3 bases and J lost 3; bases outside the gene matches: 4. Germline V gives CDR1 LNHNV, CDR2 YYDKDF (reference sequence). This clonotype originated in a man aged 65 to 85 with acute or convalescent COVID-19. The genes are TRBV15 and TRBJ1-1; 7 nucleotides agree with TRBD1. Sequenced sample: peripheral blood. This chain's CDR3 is CATSRNQGDTEAFF. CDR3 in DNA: TGTGCCACCAGCAGGAACCAGGGGGACACTGAAGCTTTCTTT.